This T cell receptor beta chain was recovered during a study of blood T cells in healthy people across ages. Germline V gives CDR1 MDHEN, CDR2 SYDVKM. This CDR3 contains 15 residues. This clonotype was observed a handful of times. Primers used in a second PCR of about 6 to 11 cycles were a sample-barcoded 5' primer and a J-beta primer mix. TCRdb fed the 5' RACE reads into MiXCR, producing one record per CDR3 protein. The sample yields more than 750,000 distinct CDR3 sequences, 25% to 30% seen once. This sample also appeared in a second study, on T cells of mothers and their children.

Source material: blood. The chain employs TRBV28 and TRBJ2-5; perhaps D is TRBD1 or TRBD2 (7 bases each). The DNA end lines up better with TRBJ2-7; the J call may be wrong. The sequence derives from a woman between 35 and 50 years old in good health. Here the CDR3 DNA reads TGTGCCAGCAGCCAACCAGGGGGGGCGGTATACGAGCAGTACTTC. Its protein is CASSQPGGAVYEQYF.